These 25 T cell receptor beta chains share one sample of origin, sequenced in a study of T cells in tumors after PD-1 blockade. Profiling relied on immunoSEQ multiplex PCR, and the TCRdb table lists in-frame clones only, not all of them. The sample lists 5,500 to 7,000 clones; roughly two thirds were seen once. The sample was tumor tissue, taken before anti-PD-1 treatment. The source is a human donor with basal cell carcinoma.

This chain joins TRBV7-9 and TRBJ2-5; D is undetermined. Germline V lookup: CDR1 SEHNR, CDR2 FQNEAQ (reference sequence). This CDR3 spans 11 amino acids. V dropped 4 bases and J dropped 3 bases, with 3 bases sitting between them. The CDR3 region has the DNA TGTGCCAGCAGCTGGGAAGAGACCCAGTACTTC. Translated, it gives CASSWEETQYF.

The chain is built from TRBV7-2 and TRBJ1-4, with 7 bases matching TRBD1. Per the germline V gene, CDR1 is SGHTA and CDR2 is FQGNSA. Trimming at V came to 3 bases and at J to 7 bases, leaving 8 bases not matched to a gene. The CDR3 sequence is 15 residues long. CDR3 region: CASSLSGTEVEKLFF. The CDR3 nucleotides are TGTGCCAGCAGCTTGTCCGGGACAGAGGTTGAAAAACTGTTTTTT.

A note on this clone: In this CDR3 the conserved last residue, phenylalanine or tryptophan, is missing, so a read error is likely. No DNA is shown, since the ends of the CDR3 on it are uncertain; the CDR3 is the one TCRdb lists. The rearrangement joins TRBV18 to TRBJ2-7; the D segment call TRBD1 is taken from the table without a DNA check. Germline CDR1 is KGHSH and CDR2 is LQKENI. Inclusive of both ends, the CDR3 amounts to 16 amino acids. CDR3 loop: CASSLSGDRGMSPPIL.

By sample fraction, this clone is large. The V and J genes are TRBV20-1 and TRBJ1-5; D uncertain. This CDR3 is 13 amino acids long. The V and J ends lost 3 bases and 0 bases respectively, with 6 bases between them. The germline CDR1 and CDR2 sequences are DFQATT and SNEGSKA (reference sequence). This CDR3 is CSASISSNQPQHF. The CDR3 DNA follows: TGCAGTGCTAGTATCTCTAGCAATCAGCCCCAGCATTTT.

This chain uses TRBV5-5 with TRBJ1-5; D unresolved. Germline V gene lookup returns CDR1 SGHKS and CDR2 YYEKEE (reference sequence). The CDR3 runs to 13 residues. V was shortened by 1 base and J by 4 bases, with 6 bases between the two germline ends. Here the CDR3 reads CASSLIENQPQHF. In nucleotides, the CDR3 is TGTGCCAGCAGCTTGATAGAAAATCAGCCCCAGCATTTT.

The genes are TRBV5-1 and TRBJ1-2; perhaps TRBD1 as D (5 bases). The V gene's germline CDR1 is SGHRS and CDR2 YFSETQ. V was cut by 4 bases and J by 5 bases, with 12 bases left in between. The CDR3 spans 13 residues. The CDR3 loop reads CASSLGGNYGYTF. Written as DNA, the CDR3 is TGCGCCAGCAGCCTTGGGGGAAATTATGGCTACACCTTC.

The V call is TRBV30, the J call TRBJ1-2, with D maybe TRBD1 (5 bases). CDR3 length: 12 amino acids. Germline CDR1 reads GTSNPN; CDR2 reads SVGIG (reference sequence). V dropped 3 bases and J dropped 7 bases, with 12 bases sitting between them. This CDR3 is CAWSEGRGGYTF. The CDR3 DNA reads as TGTGCCTGGAGCGAGGGAAGGGGTGGCTACACCTTC.

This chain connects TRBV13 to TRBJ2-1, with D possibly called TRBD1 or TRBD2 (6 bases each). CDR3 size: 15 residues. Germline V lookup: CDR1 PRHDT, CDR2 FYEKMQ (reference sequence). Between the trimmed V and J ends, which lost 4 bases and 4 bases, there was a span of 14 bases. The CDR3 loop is CASSWGASPYNEQFF. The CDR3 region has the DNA TGTGCCAGCAGCTGGGGGGCATCCCCGTACAATGAGCAGTTCTTC.

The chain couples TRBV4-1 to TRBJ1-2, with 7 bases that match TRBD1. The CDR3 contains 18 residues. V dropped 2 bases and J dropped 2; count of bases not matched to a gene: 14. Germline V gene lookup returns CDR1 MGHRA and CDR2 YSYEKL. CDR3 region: CASSQQSTGIMNNYGYTF. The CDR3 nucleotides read TGCGCCAGCAGCCAACAATCGACAGGGATAATGAACAACTATGGCTACACCTTC.

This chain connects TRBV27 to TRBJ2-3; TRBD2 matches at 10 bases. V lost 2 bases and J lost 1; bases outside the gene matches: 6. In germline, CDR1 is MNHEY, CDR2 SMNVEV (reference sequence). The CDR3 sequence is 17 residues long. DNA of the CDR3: TGTGCCAGCAGTTTAGGAAGGGGGACTAGCGGCACAGATACGCAGTATTTT. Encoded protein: CASSLGRGTSGTDTQYF.

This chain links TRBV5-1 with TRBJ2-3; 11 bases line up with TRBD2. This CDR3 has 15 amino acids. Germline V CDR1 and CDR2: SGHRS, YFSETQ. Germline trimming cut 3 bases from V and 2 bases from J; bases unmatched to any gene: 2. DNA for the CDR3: TGCGCCAGCAGCTCTAGCGGGGGGTTCACAGATACGCAGTATTTT. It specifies CASSSSGGFTDTQYF.

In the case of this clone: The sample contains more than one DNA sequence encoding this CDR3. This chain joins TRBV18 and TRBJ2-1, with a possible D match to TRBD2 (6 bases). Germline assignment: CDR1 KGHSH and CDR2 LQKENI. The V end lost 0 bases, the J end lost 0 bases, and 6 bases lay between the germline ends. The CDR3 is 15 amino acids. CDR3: CASSPPGSSYNEQFF. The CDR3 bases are TGTGCCAGCTCACCACCCGGGAGCTCCTACAATGAGCAGTTCTTC.

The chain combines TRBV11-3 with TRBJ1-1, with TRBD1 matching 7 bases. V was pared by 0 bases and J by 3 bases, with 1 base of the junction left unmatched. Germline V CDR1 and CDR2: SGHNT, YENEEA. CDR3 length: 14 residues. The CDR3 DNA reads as TGTGCCAGCAGCTTAGAGACAGGGTACACTGAAGCTTTCTTT. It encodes CASSLETGYTEAFF.

The CDR3 DNA follows: TGTGCCACCAGACCTGCCGGGCGAACCGAAAAACTGTTTTTT. It is translated as CATRPAGRTEKLFF. The chain joins TRBV24-1 to TRBJ1-4; the D is unclear. This CDR3 has 14 amino acids. From germline, CDR1 is KGHDR and CDR2 SFDVKD. The germline V and J ends were trimmed by 7 bases and 8 bases, with 16 bases remaining between them.

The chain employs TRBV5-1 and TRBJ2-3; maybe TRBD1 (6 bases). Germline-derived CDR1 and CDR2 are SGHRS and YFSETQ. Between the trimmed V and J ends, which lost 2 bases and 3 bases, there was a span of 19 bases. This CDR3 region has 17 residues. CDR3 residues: CASSLRGQPSRTDTQYF. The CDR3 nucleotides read TGCGCCAGCAGCTTAAGGGGACAACCTAGTCGGACAGATACGCAGTATTTT.

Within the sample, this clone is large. The CDR3 coding sequence is TGTGCCACAAGACAGGGATTAGCCGGAGGGCAGTACTTC. This codes for CATRQGLAGGQYF. The chain recombines TRBV19 with TRBJ2-7; 7 bases align to TRBD1. In germline, CDR1 is LNHDA, CDR2 SQIVND (reference sequence). This CDR3 region has 13 residues. Germline trimming cut 10 bases from V and 9 bases from J; bases unmatched to any gene: 15.

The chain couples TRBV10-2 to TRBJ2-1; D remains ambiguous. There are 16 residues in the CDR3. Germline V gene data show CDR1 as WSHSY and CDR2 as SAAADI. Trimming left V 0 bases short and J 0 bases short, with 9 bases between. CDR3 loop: CASSESGRSSYNEQFF. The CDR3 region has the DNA TGCGCCAGCAGTGAGTCTGGTAGGAGCTCCTACAATGAGCAGTTCTTC.

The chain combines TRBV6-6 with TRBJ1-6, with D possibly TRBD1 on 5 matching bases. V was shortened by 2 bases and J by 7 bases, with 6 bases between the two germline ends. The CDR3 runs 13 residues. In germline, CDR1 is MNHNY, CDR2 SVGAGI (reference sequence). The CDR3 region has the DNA TGTGCCAGCAGTTACGAGGGGAATTCACCCCTCCACTTT. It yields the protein CASSYEGNSPLHF.

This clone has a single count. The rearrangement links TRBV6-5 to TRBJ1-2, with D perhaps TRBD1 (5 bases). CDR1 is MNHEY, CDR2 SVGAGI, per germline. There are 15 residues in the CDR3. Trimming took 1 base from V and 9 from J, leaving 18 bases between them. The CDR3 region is CASSYYRQRVGSYTF. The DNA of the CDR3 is TGTGCCAGCAGTTACTATCGACAGCGCGTCGGTAGCTACACCTTC.

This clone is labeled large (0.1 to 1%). CDR3 sequence: CASSAPPGGLSYEQYF. The CDR3 DNA reads TGTGCCAGCAGTGCCCCACCAGGGGGGCTCTCCTACGAGCAGTACTTC. The V call is TRBV25-1, the J call TRBJ2-7, with D possibly TRBD1 on 7 matching bases. The CDR3 is 16 amino acids. CDR1 is MGHDK, CDR2 SYGVNS, per germline. V was shortened by 4 bases and J by 0 bases, with 16 bases between the two germline ends.

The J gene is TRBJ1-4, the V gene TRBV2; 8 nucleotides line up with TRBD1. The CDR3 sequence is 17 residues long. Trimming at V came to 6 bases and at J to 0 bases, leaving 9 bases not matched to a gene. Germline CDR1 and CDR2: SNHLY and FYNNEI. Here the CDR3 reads CASRSDREGATNEKLFF. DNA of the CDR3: TGTGCCAGCAGATCGGACAGGGAAGGGGCAACTAATGAAAAACTGTTTTTT.

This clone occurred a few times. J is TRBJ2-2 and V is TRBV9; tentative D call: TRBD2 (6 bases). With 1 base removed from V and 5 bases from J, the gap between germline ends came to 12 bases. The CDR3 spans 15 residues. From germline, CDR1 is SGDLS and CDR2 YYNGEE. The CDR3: CASSVSAGRTGELFF. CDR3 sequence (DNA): TGTGCCAGCAGCGTATCCGCGGGGAGGACCGGGGAGCTGTTTTTT.

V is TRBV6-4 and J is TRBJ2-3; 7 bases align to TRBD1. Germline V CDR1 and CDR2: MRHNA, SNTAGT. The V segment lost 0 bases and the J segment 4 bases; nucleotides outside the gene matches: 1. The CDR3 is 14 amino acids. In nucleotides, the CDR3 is TGTGCCAGCAGTGACTCTCAGGGGGCAGATACGCAGTATTTT. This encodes CASSDSQGADTQYF.

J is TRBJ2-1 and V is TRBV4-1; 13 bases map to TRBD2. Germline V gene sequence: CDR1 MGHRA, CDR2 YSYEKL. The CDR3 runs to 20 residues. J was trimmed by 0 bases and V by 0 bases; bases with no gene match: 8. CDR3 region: CASSQEPGLAGVSSYNEQFF. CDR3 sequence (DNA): TGCGCCAGCAGCCAAGAACCCGGACTAGCGGGGGTGAGCTCCTACAATGAGCAGTTCTTC.

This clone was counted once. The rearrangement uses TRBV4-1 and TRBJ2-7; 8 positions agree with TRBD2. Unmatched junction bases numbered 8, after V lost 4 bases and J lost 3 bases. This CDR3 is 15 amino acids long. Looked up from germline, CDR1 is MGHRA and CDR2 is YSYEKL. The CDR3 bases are TGCGCCAGCAGCCCAGCCGGGACTAGGGGCTACGAGCAGTACTTC. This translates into CASSPAGTRGYEQYF.